This T cell receptor (beta chain) stems from a study of T cell changes during pregnancy in multiple sclerosis. Assay used: immunoSEQ multiplex PCR; TCRdb lists only in-frame clones, some missing. The table has around 65,000 clones, approximately 92% seen once. J gave up 7 bases and V 2 bases, and 13 bases lay outside the gene matches. The CDR3 spans 17 residues. Germline-derived CDR1 and CDR2 are LGHNA and YSLEER. This chain links TRBV4-3 with TRBJ2-1, with TRBD1 matching 8 bases. The clonotype originates from a female donor in good health, enrolled as a control in a pregnancy study. Source: peripheral blood, taken in the second trimester of pregnancy. CDR3 amino acids: CASSQTRQGSRSNEQFF. Written as DNA, the CDR3 is TGCGCCAGCAGCCAAACAAGACAGGGGAGTAGGTCGAATGAGCAGTTCTTC.